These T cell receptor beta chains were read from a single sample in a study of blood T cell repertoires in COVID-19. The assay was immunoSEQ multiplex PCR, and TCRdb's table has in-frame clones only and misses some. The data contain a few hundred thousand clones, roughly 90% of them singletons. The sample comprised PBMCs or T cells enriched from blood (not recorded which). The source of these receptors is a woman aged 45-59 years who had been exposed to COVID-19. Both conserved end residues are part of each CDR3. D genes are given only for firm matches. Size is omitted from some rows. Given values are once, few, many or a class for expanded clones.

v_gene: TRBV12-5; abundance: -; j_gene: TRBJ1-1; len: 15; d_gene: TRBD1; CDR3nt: TGTGCTAGTGGTTTGCTCCAGGGGGTGAACACTGAAGCTTTCTTT; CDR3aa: CASGLLQGVNTEAFF
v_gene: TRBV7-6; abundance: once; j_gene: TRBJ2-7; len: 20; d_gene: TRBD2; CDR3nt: TGTGCCAGCAGCTCCCCGGTGGGGACTAGCGGGGGGGAAATGTACTACGAGCAGTACTTC; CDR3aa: CASSSPVGTSGGEMYYEQYF
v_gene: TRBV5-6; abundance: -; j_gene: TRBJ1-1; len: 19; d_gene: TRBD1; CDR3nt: TGTGCCAGCAGCCCAACCTTTGGGACAGGGGATTTCATGAACACTGAAGCTTTCTTT; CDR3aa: CASSPTFGTGDFMNTEAFF
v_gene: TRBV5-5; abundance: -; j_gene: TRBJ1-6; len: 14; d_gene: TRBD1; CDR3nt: TGTGCCAGCGACACCGGGACAGGGAATTCACCCCTCCACTTT; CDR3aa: CASDTGTGNSPLHF
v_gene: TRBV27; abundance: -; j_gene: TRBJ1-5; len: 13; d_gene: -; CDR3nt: TGTGCCAGCAGTTTACAGGGTACTCAGCCCCAGCATTTT; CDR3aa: CASSLQGTQPQHF
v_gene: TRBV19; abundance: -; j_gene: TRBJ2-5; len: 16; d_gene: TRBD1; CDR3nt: TGTGCCAGTAGTGGCCCCGGGACAGGGAGTTTTGAGACCCAGTACTTC; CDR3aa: CASSGPGTGSFETQYF
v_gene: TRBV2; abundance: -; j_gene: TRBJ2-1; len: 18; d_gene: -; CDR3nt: TGTGCCAGCAGTAATAAAAAGGGTGGACTAAGAACCTACAATGAGCAGTTCTTC; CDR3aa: CASSNKKGGLRTYNEQFF
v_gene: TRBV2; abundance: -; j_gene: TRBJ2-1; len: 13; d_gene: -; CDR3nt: TGTGCCAGCAGGGATTCAGGGTGGCGTGAGCAGTTCTTC; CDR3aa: CASRDSGWREQFF
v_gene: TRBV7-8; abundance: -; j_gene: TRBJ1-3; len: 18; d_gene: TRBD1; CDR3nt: TGTGCCAGCAGCTTAGGGACAGGGGGCTCTGGCTCTGGAAACACCATATATTTT; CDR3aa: CASSLGTGGSGSGNTIYF
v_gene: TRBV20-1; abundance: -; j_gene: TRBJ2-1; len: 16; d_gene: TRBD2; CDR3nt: TGCAGTGCTAGTAGTGCGGGGGGGCAGTTCTACAATGAGCAGTTCTTC; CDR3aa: CSASSAGGQFYNEQFF
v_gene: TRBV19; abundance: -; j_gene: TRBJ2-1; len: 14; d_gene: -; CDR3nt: TGTGCCAGTAGTACAGAAGACAGACCCAATGAGCAGTTCTTC; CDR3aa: CASSTEDRPNEQFF
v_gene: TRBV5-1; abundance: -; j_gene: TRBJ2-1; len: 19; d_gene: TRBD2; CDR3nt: TGCGCCAGCAGCCCGCAGGGACTAGCGGGGGGGCGGGGGGGCAATGAGCAGTTCTTC; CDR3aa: CASSPQGLAGGRGGNEQFF
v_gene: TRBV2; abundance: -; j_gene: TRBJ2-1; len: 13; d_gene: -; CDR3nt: TGTGCCAGCAGTGAAGCGCTAGCAAATGAGCAGTTCTTC; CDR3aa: CASSEALANEQFF
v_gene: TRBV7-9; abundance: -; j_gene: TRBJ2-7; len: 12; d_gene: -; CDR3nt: TGTGCCAGCAGCCCCGTGTCCTACGAGCAGTACTTC; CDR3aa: CASSPVSYEQYF
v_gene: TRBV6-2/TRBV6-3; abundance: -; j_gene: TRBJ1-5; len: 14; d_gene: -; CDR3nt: TGTGCCAGCAGTTACCAGGGAGGCTATCAGCCCCAGCATTTT; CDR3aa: CASSYQGGYQPQHF
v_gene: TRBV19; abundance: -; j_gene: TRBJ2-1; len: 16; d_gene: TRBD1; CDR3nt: TGTGCCAGTAGTATACTTCCGGGACAGGGAGAGAATGAGCAGTTCTTC; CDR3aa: CASSILPGQGENEQFF
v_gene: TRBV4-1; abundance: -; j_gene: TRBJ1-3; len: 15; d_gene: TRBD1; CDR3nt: TGCGCCAGCAGCCAGGCGACAGGGGTTTTAAACACCATATATTTT; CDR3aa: CASSQATGVLNTIYF
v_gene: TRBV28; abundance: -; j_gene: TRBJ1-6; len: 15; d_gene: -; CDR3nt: TGTGCCAGCAGTTCCCCCCAGGGTAATTATTCACCCCTCCACTTT; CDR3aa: CASSSPQGNYSPLHF
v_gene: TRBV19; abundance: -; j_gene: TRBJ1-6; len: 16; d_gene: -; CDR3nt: TGTGCCAGTAGTATAGTGGCAGGGCGCTATAATTCACCCCTCCACTTT; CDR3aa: CASSIVAGRYNSPLHF
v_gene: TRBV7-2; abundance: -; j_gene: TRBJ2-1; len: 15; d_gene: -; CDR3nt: TGTGCCAGCAGCTTAGGGACGAAGCGGACCAATGAGCAGTTCTTC; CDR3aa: CASSLGTKRTNEQFF
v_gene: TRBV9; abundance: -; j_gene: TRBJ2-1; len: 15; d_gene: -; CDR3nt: TGTGCCAGCAGCGTAAACGGGGGTTCCTACAATGAGCAGTTCTTC; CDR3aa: CASSVNGGSYNEQFF
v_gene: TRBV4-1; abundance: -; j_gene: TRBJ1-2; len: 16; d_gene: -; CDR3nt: TGCGCCAGCAGCCACCAAAGGACAGAACTAAACTATGGCTACACCTTC; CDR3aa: CASSHQRTELNYGYTF
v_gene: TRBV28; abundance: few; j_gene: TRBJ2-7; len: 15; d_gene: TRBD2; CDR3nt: TGTGCCAGCAGGGGACTAGCGGGGGGTATCGGCGAGCAGTACTTC; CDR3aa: CASRGLAGGIGEQYF
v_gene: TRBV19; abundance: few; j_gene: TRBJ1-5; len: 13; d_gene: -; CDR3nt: TGTGCCAGTAGTACCCCGGGCAATCAGCCCCAGCATTTT; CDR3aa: CASSTPGNQPQHF
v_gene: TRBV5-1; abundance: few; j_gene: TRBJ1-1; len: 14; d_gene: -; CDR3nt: TGCGCCAGCAGCTTGTCAGGAATGAACACTGAAGCTTTCTTT; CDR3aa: CASSLSGMNTEAFF
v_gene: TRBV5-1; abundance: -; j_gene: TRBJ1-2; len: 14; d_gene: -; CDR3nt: TGCGCCAGCAGCTTGGGACAACAGGGCTATGGCTACACCTTC; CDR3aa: CASSLGQQGYGYTF
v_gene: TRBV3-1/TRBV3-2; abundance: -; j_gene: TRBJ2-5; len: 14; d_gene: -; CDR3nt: TGTGCCAGCAGCCACCCGGGGACACAAGAGACCCAGTACTTC; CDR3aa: CASSHPGTQETQYF
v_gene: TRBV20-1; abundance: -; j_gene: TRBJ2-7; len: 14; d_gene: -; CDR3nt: TGCAGTGCTAGTCTACTAGCCGACTCCTACGAGCAGTACTTC; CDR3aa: CSASLLADSYEQYF
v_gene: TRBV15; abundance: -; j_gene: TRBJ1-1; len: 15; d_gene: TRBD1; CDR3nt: TGTGCCACCAGCAGATGGACAGGGGGGTACACTGAAGCTTTCTTT; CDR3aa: CATSRWTGGYTEAFF
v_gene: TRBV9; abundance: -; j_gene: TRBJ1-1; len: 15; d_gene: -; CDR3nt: TGTGCCAGCAGCCCTTTGGCGGAGAGTCGCACTGAAGCTTTCTTT; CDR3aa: CASSPLAESRTEAFF
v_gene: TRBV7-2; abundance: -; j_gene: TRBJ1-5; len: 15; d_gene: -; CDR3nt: TGTGCCAGCAGCTTAGCCCCCGGTAACAATCAGCCCCAGCATTTT; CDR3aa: CASSLAPGNNQPQHF
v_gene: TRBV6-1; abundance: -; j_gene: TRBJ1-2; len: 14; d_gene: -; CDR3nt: TGTGCCAGCAGTGAACGCTGGGGCCCGACTGGCTACACCTTC; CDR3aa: CASSERWGPTGYTF
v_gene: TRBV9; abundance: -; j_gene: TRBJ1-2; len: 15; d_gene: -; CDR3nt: TGTGCCAGCAGCGTAGATCATGCTTGGGGGCATGGCTACACCTTC; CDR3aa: CASSVDHAWGHGYTF
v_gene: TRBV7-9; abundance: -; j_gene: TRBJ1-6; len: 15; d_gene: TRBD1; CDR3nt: TGTGCCAGCAGCCCGCCGGGACAGAATAATTCACCCCTCCACTTT; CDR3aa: CASSPPGQNNSPLHF
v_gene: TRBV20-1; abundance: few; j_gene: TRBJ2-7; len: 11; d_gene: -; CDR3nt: TGCAGTGCTAGCGGGGGTGGCGAGCAGTACTTC; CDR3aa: CSASGGGEQYF
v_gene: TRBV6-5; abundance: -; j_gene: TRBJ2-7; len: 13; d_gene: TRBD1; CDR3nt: TGTGCCAGCAGTTACTCGAACAGGGGTTCGCAGTACTTC; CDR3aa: CASSYSNRGSQYF
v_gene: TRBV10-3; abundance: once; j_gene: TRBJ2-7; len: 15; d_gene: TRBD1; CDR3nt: TGTGCCATCATGGAGAACAGGGGGCGCGGAGGAGAGCAGTACTTC; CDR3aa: CAIMENRGRGGEQYF